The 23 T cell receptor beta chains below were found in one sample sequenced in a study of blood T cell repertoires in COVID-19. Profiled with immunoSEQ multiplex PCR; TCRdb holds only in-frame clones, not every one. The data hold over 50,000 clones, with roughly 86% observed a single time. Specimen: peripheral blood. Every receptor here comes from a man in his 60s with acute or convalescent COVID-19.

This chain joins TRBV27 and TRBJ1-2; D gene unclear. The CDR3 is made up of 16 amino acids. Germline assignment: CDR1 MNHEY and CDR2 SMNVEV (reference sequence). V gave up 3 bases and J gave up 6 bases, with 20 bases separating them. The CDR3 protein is CASSFRAVLGSDGYTF. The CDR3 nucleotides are TGTGCCAGCAGTTTTCGAGCGGTTCTGGGATCGGATGGCTACACCTTC.

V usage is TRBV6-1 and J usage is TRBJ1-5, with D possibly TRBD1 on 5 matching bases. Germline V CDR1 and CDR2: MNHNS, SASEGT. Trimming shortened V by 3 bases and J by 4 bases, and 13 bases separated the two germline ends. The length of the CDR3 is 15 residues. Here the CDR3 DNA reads TGTGCCAGCAGTGAGATGGGCAGGGCGAATCAGCCCCAGCATTTT. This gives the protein CASSEMGRANQPQHF.

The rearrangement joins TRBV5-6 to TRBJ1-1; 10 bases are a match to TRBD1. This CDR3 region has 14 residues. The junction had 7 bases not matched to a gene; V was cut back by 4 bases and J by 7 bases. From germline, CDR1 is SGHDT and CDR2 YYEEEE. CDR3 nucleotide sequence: TGTGCCAGCAGCCGGAGGGACAGGGGAGGTGAAGCTTTCTTT. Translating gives CASSRRDRGGEAFF.

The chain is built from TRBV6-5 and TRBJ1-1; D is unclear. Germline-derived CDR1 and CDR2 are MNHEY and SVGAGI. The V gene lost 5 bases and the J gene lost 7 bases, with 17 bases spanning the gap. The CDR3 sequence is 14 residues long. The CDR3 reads CASSLLRSAGEAFF. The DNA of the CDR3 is TGTGCCAGCAGTCTCCTGAGGTCGGCGGGTGAAGCTTTCTTT.

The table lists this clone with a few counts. The CDR3 loop is CASSHPTGAGNEQFF. CDR3 nucleotides: TGTGCCAGCAGCCACCCGACAGGGGCGGGTAATGAGCAGTTCTTC. The J gene is TRBJ2-1, the V gene TRBV7-8; 8 positions match TRBD1. J lost 7 bases, V lost 5 bases, and 10 bases had no gene match. CDR3 length: 15 residues. Germline V gene sequence: CDR1 SGHVS, CDR2 FQNEAQ.

The chain's CDR3 is CATSSDTEAFF. CDR3 sequence (DNA): TGTGCCACCAGTAGCGACACTGAAGCTTTCTTT. The rearrangement links TRBV24-1 to TRBJ1-1, with unresolved D. Germline-derived CDR1 and CDR2 are KGHDR and SFDVKD. The V end lost 6 bases, the J end lost 3 bases, and 4 bases lay between the germline ends. The CDR3 is 11 amino acids.

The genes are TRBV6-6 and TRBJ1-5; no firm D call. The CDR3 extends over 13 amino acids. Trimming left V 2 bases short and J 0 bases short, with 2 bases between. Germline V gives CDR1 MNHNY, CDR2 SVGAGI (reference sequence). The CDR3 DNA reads TGTGCCAGCAGTTACCTTAGCAATCAGCCCCAGCATTTT. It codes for CASSYLSNQPQHF.

The CDR3 bases are TGTGCCAGCAGCTTGAGGGCTGGGGCGGGGCAATACCAAGAGACCCAGTACTTC. Protein sequence: CASSLRAGAGQYQETQYF. The chain carries TRBV7-8 and TRBJ2-5; D perhaps matches TRBD2 (6 bases). The germline V and J ends were trimmed by 3 bases and 0 bases, with 20 bases remaining between them. The CDR3 sequence is 18 residues long. The V gene's germline CDR1 is SGHVS and CDR2 FQNEAQ.

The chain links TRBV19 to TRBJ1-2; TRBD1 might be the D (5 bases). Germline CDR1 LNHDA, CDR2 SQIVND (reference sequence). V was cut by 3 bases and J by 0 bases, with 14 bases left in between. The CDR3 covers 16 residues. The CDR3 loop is CASSIGIDRPNYGYTF. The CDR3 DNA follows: TGTGCCAGTAGTATCGGTATCGACAGACCTAACTATGGCTACACCTTC.

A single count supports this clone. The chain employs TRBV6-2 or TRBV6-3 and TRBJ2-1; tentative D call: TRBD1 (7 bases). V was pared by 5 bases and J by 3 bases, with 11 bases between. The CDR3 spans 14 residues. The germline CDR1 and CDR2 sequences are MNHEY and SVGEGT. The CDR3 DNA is TGTGCCAGCAGTCAGGGGGACTTCTACAATGAGCAGTTCTTC. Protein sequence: CASSQGDFYNEQFF.

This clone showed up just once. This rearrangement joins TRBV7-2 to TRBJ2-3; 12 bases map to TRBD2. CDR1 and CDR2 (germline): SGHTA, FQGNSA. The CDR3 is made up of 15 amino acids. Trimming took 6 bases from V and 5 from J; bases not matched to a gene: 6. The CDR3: CASRPSGGAQDTQYF. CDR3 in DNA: TGTGCCAGCAGACCTAGCGGGGGGGCCCAAGATACGCAGTATTTT.

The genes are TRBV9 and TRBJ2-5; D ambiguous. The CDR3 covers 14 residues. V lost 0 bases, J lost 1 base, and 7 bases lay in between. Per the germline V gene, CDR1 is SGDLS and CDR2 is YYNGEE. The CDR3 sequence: CASSVDVSQETQYF. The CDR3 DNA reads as TGTGCCAGCAGCGTAGATGTCAGCCAAGAGACCCAGTACTTC.

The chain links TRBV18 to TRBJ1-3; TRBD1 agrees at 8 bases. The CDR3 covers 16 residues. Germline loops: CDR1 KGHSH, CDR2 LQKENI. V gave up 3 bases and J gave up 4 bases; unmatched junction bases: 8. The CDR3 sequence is CASSPPTGAGGNTIYF. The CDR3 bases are TGTGCCAGCTCACCCCCGACAGGGGCAGGCGGAAACACCATATATTTT.

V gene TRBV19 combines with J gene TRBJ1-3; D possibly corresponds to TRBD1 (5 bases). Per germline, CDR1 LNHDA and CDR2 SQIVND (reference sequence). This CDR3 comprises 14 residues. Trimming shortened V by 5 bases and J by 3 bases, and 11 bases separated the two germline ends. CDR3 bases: TGTGCCAGTAGTGCGGGGCTCGATGGAAACACCATATATTTT. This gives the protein CASSAGLDGNTIYF.

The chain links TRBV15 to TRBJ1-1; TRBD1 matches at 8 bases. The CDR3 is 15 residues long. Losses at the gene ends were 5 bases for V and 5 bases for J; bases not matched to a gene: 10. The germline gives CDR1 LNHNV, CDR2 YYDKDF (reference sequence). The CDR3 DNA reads TGTGCCACCAGCGAACTCAGGGGGCAAGGGACTGAAGCTTTCTTT. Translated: CATSELRGQGTEAFF.

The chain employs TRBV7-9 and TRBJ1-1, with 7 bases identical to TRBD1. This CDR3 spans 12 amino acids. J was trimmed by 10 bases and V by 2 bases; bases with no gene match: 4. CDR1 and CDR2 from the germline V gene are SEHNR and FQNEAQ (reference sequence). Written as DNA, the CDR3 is TGTGCCAGCAGCTTAAATCAGGGGGGAGCTTTCTTT. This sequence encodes CASSLNQGGAFF.

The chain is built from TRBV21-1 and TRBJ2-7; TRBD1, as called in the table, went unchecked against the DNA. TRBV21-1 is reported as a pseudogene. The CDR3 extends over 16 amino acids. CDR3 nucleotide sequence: TGTGCCAGCCTACCCGGGACAGAACCTTACTCCTACGAGCAGTACTTC. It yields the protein CASLPGTEPYSYEQYF.

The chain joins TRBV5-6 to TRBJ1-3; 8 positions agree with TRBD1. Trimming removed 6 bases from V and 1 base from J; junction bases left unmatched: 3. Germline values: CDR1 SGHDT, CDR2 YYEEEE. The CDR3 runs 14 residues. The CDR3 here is CASTYRGSGNTIYF. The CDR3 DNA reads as TGTGCCAGCACCTACAGGGGGTCTGGAAACACCATATATTTT.

This chain's CDR3 is CASSYPGLAGYYSTTYEQYF. For the CDR3, the DNA is TGTGCCAGCAGTTACCCGGGACTAGCGGGGTATTATTCGACGACCTACGAGCAGTACTTC. This chain joins TRBV6-2 or TRBV6-3 and TRBJ2-7; 13 nucleotides agree with TRBD2. The CDR3 is 20 amino acids. V lost 2 bases and J lost 2; bases outside the gene matches: 15. The germline CDR1 and CDR2 sequences are MNHEY and SVGEGT.

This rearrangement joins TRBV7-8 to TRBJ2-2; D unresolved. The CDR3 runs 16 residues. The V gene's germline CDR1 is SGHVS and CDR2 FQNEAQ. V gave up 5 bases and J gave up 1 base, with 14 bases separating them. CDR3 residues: CASSPIGTGNTGELFF. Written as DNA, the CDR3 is TGTGCCAGCAGCCCCATTGGCACGGGGAACACCGGGGAGCTGTTTTTT.

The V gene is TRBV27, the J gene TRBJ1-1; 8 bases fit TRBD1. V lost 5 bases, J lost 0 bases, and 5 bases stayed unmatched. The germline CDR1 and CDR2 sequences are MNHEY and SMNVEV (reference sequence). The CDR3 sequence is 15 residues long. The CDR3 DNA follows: TGTGCCAGCAGTCGCCCGACAGGGGTGAACACTGAAGCTTTCTTT. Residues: CASSRPTGVNTEAFF.

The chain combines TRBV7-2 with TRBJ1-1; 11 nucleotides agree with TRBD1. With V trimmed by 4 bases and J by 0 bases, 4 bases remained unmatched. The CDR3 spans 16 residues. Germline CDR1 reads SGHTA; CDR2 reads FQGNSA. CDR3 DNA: TGTGCCAGCAGCTCGCAGGGACAGGGGGTGAACACTGAAGCTTTCTTT. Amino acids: CASSSQGQGVNTEAFF.

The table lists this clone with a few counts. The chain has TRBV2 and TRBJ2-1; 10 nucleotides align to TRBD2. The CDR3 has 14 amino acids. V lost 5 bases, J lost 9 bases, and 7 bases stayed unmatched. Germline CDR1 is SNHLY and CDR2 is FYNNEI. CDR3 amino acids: CASSKGTSVGEQFF. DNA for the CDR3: TGTGCCAGCAGTAAAGGGACTAGCGTTGGTGAGCAGTTCTTC. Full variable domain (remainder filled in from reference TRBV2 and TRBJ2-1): EPEVTQTPSHQVTQMGQEVILRCVPISNHLYFYWYRQILGQKVEFLVSFYNNEISEKSEIFDDQFSVERPDGSNFTLKIRSTKLEDSAMYFCASSKGTSVGEQFFGPGTRLTVL.